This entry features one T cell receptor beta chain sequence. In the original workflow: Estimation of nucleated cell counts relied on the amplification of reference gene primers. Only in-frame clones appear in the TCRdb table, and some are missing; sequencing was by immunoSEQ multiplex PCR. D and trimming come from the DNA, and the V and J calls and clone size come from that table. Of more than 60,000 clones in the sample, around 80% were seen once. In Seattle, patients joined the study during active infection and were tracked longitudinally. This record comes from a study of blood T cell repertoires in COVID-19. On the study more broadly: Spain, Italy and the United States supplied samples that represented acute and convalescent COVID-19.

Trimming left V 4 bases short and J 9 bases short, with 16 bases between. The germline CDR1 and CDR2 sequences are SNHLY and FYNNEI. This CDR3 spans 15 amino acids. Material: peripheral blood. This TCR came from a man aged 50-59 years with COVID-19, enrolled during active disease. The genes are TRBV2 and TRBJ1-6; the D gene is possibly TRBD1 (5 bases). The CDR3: CASSARWGQGSPLHF. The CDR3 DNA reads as TGTGCCAGCAGTGCTCGTTGGGGCCAGGGTTCACCCCTCCACTTT.